The T cell receptor (beta chain) under discussion was sequenced for a study of metastatic and nonmetastatic thyroid tumors (dated by TCRdb to the early 2020s). About the full investigation: Repertoires were compared across peripheral blood and tumor or nodule tissue samples from malignant and benign thyroid patients. General study outcomes and caveats: In both blood and tumor samples, TCR beta diversity was reported to be significantly higher in malignant tumors than in benign nodules.

Libraries were built with PCR. The listed sequencing device is Illumina HiSeq 4000. High-throughput sequencing was used to profile the TCR beta-chain CDR3 region of each patient. As for the authors' bioinformatics: The researchers built a classifier to tell apart papillary thyroid cancer patients with distant metastasis, based on CDR3 differences among clinicopathological groups. The Shannon index was used to measure repertoire diversity, and the Morisita-Horn index was used to measure how similar tumor and blood repertoires were. TCRdb reworked the public reads: Q25 trimming with fastp, MiXCR clone assembly, productive beta chains retained. The V and J calls, along with clone size, are taken from TCRdb and not from the paper's own processing. This sample lists roughly 33,000 clones; roughly a sixth were detected once. The ten largest make up 9.5% to 15% of the sample. Including cysteine and phenylalanine, the CDR3 has 15 amino acids. The only DNA kept is the CDR3, 45 bases in frame from the first base. The germline V gene yields SNHLY for CDR1 and FYNNEI for CDR2. V is pruned by 3 bases and J by 6 bases, leaving 6 bases of the junction without a gene match.

No patient had received any treatment before thyroid surgery. The study retrospectively analysed patient clinical samples collected from about 2012 to 2019 using T-cell receptor beta sequencing. A word on this clone: Its antigen has not been determined. No per-base quality is available; no much larger clone lies one base away.

Recombination joined TRBV2 with TRBJ2-1; the junction holds 9 bases that match TRBD2. Sample: blood. This clonotype was obtained from a male donor with papillary thyroid cancer or a benign thyroid nodule (not recorded which). Some clones in this sample may be carry-over from other donors' samples. In nucleotide form, the sequence is TGTGCCAGCAGTGACTCGAGCGGGGGGCGCAATGAGCAGTTCTTC. Translated, this is CASSDSSGGRNEQFF.